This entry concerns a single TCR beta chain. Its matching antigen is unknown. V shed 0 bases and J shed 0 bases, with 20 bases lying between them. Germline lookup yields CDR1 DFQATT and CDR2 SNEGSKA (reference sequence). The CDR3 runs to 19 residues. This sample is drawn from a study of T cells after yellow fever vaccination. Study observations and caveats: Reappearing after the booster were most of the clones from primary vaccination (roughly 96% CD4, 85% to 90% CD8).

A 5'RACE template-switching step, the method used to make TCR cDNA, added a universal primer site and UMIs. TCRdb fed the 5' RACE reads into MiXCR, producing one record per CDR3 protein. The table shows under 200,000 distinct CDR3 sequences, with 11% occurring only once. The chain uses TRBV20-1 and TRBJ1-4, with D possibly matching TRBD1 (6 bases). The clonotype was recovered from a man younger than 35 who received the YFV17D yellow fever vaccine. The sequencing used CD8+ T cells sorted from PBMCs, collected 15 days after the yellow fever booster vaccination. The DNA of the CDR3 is TGCAGTGCTAGAGATTCTGAACAGGGTGGCCTCGCAACTAATGAAAAACTGTTTTTT. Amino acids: CSARDSEQGGLATNEKLFF.